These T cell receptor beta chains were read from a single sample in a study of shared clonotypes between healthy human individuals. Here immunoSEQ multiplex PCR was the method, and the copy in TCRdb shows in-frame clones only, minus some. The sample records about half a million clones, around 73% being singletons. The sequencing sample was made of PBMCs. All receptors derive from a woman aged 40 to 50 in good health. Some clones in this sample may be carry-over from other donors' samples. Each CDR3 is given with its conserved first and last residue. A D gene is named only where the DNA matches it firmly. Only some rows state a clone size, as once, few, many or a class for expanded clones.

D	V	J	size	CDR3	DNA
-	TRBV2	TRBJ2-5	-	CASILGAETQYF	TGTGCCAGCATTCTTGGTGCAGAGACCCAGTACTTC
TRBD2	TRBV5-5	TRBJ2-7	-	CASSFSGSGVPYEQYF	TGTGCCAGCAGCTTCTCGGGTAGCGGGGTTCCATACGAGCAGTACTTC
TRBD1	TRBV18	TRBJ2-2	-	CASSRTGTGDTGELFF	TGTGCCAGCTCTAGGACCGGGACAGGGGACACCGGGGAGCTGTTTTTT
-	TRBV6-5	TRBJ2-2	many	CASRRHTNTGELFF	TGTGCCAGTCGGCGACATACAAACACCGGGGAGCTGTTTTTT
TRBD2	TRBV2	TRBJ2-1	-	CASSWGSSGTYNEQFF	TGTGCCAGCAGTTGGGGGAGTAGCGGGACATACAATGAGCAGTTCTTC
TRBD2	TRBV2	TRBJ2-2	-	CASSEETSAHGELFF	TGTGCCAGCAGTGAAGAGACTAGCGCCCACGGGGAGCTGTTTTTT
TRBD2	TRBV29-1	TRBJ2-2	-	CSVRSSGYTGELFF	TGCAGCGTTCGGTCTAGCGGGTACACCGGGGAGCTGTTTTTT
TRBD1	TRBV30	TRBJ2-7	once	CAWSVSEEGAGYEQYF	TGTGCCTGGAGTGTAAGTGAAGAGGGGGCAGGGTACGAGCAGTACTTC
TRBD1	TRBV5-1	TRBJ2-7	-	CASSFWSGTVSYEQYF	TGCGCCAGCAGCTTTTGGTCCGGGACAGTCTCCTACGAGCAGTACTTC
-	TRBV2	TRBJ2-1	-	CASRGGTEYNEQFF	TGTGCCAGCAGGGGAGGGACAGAGTACAATGAGCAGTTCTTC
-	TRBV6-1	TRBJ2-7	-	CASSSDGAWSF	TGTGCCAGCAGTTCCGACGGAGCGTGGAGCTTC
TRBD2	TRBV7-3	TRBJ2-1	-	CASSPPGLAGVQEQFF	TGTGCCAGCAGCCCCCCGGGACTAGCGGGAGTCCAGGAGCAGTTCTTC
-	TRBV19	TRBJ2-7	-	CASSIAVAPSYEQYF	TGTGCCAGTAGTATAGCAGTCGCTCCTTCCTACGAGCAGTACTTC
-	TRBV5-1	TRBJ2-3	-	CASSLAIVEGTQYF	TGCGCCAGCAGCTTGGCAATAGTAGAGGGTACGCAGTATTTT
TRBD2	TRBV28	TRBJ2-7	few	CASSFRVRVGYGRWNEQYF	TGTGCCAGCAGTTTTAGGGTCAGGGTAGGGTACGGGAGGTGGAACGAGCAGTACTTC
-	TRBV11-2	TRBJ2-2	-	CASGFHDPPRTGELFF	TGTGCCAGCGGTTTTCACGACCCTCCGAGGACCGGGGAGCTGTTTTTT
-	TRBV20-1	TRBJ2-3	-	CSAGFTDTQYF	TGCAGTGCTGGCTTCACAGATACGCAGTATTTT
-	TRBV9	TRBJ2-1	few	CASSVGLDSYNEQFF	TGTGCCAGCAGCGTAGGTCTAGACTCCTACAATGAGCAGTTCTTC
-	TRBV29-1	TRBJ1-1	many	CSVEDPRGRFGEAFF	TGCAGCGTTGAAGATCCCCGGGGCCGATTTGGTGAAGCTTTCTTT
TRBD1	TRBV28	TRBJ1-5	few	CASTPPRGGRNQPQHF	TGTGCCAGCACCCCCCCCAGGGGGGGCCGCAATCAGCCCCAGCATTTT
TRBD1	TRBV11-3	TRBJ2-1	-	CASSLSGTGSNEQFF	TGTGCCAGCAGCTTATCCGGGACAGGGAGCAATGAGCAGTTCTTC
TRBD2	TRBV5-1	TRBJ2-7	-	CASSRGTTYEQYF	TGCGCCAGCAGCCGAGGGACTACCTACGAGCAGTACTTC
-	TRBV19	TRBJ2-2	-	CASSSRYTGELFF	TGTGCCAGTAGTTCCCGCTACACCGGGGAGCTGTTTTTT
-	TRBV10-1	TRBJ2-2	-	CASSERGGVTGELFF	TGCGCCAGCAGTGAGAGGGGGGGAGTCACCGGGGAGCTGTTTTTT
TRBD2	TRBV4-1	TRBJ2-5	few	CASSRGLAGTGGPKETQYF	TGCGCCAGCAGCCGGGGACTAGCGGGAACCGGGGGACCCAAAGAGACCCAGTACTTC
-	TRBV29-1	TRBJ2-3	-	CSVGFTGGVTDTQYF	TGCAGCGTTGGTTTTACAGGGGGGGTGACAGATACGCAGTATTTT
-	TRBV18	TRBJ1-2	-	CASSPFRAHNYGYTF	TGTGCCAGCTCACCATTCCGGGCCCATAACTATGGCTACACCTTC
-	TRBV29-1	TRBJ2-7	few	CSAREGAGYEQYF	TGCAGCGCCCGGGAAGGGGCGGGGTACGAGCAGTACTTC
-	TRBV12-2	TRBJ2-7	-	CASRLAPGTSGSYEQYF	TGTGCAAGTCGCCTCGCTCCCGGGACTAGCGGATCCTACGAGCAGTACTTC
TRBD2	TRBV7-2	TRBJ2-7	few	CASSLTSGRAGYEQYF	TGTGCCAGCAGCTTAACTAGCGGGAGGGCCGGCTACGAGCAGTACTTC
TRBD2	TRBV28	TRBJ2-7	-	CASSLASGSGYF	TGTGCCAGCAGTTTAGCCAGCGGGAGCGGGTACTTC
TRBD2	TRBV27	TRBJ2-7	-	CASSLTYTWTSGYEQYF	TGTGCCAGCAGTCTCACATACACCTGGACTAGCGGCTACGAGCAGTACTTC
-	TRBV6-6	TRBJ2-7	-	CASSNLGSENEQYF	TGTGCCAGCAGCAATCTGGGTTCAGAGAACGAGCAGTACTTC
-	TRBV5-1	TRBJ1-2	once	CASSLGQGAYGYTF	TGCGCCAGCAGCTTGGGTCAGGGCGCCTATGGCTACACCTTC
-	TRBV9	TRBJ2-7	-	CASSVEGFDHEQYF	TGTGCCAGCAGCGTAGAGGGATTTGATCACGAGCAGTACTTC
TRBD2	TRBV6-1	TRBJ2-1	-	CASSELAGGSNEQFF	TGTGCCAGCAGTGAACTAGCGGGAGGAAGCAATGAGCAGTTCTTC
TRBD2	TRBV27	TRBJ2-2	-	CASSLYTGGVTGELFF	TGTGCCAGCAGCCTGTATACGGGGGGAGTGACCGGGGAGCTGTTTTTT
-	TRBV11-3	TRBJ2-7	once	CASSFDRTAGQYF	TGTGCCAGCAGCTTTGATCGGACGGCGGGGCAGTACTTC
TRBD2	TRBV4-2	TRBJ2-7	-	CASSQVGWAGVEQYF	TGTGCCAGCAGCCAAGTCGGATGGGCGGGAGTAGAGCAGTACTTC
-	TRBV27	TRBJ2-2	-	CASSLTGLTGELFF	TGTGCCAGCAGTTTAACCGGGTTAACCGGGGAGCTGTTTTTT
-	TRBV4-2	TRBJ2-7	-	CASSQDYPPAESYEQYF	TGTGCCAGCAGCCAAGATTACCCCCCAGCGGAATCCTACGAGCAGTACTTC
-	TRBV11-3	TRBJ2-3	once	CASSLGRGTDTQYF	TGTGCCAGCAGCCTAGGGCGAGGGACAGATACGCAGTATTTT
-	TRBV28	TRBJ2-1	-	CASSSPGGPGEQFF	TGTGCCAGCAGTTCCCCCGGAGGGCCTGGTGAGCAGTTCTTC
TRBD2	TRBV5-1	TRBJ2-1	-	CASSQQVGGENEQFF	TGCGCCAGCAGCCAGCAAGTGGGAGGGGAGAATGAGCAGTTCTTC
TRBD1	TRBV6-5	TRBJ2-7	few	CASSYWQGAYEQYF	TGTGCCAGCAGTTACTGGCAGGGGGCCTACGAGCAGTACTTC
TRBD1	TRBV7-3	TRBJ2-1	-	CASSLDRISYNEQFF	TGTGCCAGCAGCTTGGACAGGATCTCCTACAATGAGCAGTTCTTC
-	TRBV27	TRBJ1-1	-	CASSLWTGMNTEAFF	TGTGCCAGCAGTCTCTGGACCGGCATGAACACTGAAGCTTTCTTT
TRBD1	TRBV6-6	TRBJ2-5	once	CASSYSDRKETQYF	TGTGCCAGCAGTTACTCGGACAGGAAAGAGACCCAGTACTTC
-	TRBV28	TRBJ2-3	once	CASSTGSTDTQYF	TGTGCCAGCAGCACAGGGAGCACAGATACGCAGTATTTT
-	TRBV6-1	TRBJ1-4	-	CASSEGPLATNEKLFF	TGTGCCAGCAGTGAAGGACCGCTGGCAACTAATGAAAAACTGTTTTTT
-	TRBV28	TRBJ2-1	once	CASRATQEQFF	TGTGCCAGCAGGGCCACCCAGGAGCAGTTCTTC
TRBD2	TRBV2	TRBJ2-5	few	CASSKGLASETQYF	TGTGCCAGCAGTAAGGGACTAGCCTCGGAGACCCAGTACTTC
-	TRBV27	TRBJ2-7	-	CASSPPGSPYEQYF	TGTGCCAGCAGTCCTCCGGGCTCGCCCTACGAGCAGTACTTC
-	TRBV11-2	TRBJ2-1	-	CASSLGVNEQFF	TGTGCCAGCAGCTTAGGAGTAAATGAGCAGTTCTTC
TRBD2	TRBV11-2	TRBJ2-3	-	CASSNLRLAGADTQYF	TGTGCCAGCAGCAATCTCAGGCTAGCGGGAGCAGATACGCAGTATTTT
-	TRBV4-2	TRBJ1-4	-	CASSQNEKLFF	TGTGCCAGCAGCCAGAATGAAAAACTGTTTTTT
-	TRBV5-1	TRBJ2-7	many	CASSLGAIAYEQYF	TGCGCCAGCAGCTTGGGAGCAATCGCCTACGAGCAGTACTTC
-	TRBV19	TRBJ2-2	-	CASSISRNTGELLF	TGTGCCAGTAGTATAAGCAGGAACACCGGGGAGCTGCTTTTT
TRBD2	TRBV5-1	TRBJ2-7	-	CASKQTSGISYEQYF	TGCGCCAGCAAGCAGACTAGCGGGATTTCCTACGAGCAGTACTTC